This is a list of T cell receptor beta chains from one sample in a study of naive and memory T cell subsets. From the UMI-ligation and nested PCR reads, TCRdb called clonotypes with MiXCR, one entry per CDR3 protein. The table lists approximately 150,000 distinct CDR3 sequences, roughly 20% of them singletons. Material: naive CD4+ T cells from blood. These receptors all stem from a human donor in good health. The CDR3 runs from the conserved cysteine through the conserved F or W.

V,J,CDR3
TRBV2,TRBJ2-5,CASSELIQETQYF
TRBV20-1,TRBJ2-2,CSARPPRRARGSIRDTGELFF
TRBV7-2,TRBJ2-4,CASSLATSRLAENIQYF
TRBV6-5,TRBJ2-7,CASRGTATYEQYF
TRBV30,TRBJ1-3,CAWSPGTGNSGNTIYF
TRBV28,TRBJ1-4,CASSFPGTGGSGKLFF
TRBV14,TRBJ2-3,CASSQVNAQYF
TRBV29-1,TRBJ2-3,CSVEDGQKNTDTQYF
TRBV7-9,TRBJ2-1,CASSSEGPGFF
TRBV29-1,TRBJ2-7,CSVGNRVPEQYF
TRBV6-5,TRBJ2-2,CASRRQGPGELFF
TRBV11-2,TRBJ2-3,CASNQRTSGSFAGATDTQYF
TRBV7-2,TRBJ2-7,CASSVGAASYEQYF
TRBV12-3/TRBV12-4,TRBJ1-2,CASSLHLYGYTF
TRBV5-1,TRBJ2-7,CASSLATTGTYEQYF
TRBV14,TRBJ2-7,CASSPNLGSYEQYF
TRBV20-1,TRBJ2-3,CSATRDSNTDTQYF
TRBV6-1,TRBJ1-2,CASRLQVVYGYTF
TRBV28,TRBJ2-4,CASSGDRHLAKNIQYF
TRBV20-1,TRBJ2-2,CSASGRNTGELFF
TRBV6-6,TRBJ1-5,CASSYGRGEHQPQHF
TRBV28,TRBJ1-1,CASSLRPGQGLNTEAFF
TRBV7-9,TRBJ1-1,CASTLGAGNTEAFF
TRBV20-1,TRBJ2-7,CSARDPGSGDYEQYF
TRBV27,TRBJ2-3,CASSLSRASTDTQYF
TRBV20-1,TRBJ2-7,CSAGGLSYEQYF
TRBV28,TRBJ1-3,CASSLGHVGNTIYF
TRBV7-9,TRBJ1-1,CASSVWSSSFFF
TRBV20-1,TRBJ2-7,CSARDRGRGSYEQYF
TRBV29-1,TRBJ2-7,CSVEGPSGSEQYF
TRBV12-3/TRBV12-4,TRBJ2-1,CASSLGYGGAGYQSSYNEQFF
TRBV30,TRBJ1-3,CAWSVGTGRDTIYF
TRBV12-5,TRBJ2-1,CASGFKLAGVGEQFF
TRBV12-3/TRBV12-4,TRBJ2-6,CASSPGYRAASGANVLTF